These 32 T cell receptor beta chains came from one sample sequenced in a study of cytomegalovirus exposure and HLA in healthy donors. PCR amplification relied on 60 Vbeta primers (plus 13 Jbeta primers). Generated by immunoSEQ multiplex PCR, the TCRdb table keeps only in-frame clones and is missing some. The sample lists more than 75,000 clones, just under 90% occurring once. The material sequenced was PBMCs. Source of these receptors: a man aged 18 to 35 in good health and CMV-seronegative.

The rearrangement links TRBV19 to TRBJ2-1, with 10 bases aligning to TRBD2. This CDR3 region has 15 residues. Trimming at V came to 7 bases and at J to 6 bases, leaving 9 bases not matched to a gene. Per germline, CDR1 LNHDA and CDR2 SQIVND (reference sequence). CDR3: CASTPGLAYRNEQFF. CDR3 nucleotides: TGTGCCAGTACCCCGGGACTAGCGTATCGCAATGAGCAGTTCTTC.

The gene calls are TRBV19 and TRBJ1-2; 10 positions agree with TRBD1. Germline CDR1 and CDR2: LNHDA and SQIVND (reference sequence). V dropped 6 bases and J dropped 7; count of bases not matched to a gene: 11. The CDR3 has 15 amino acids. The CDR3 loop reads CASRVTGTGAPGYTF. The DNA for the CDR3 is TGTGCCAGTAGAGTGACCGGGACAGGGGCCCCTGGCTACACCTTC. Full variable domain (rest looked up from reference TRBV19 and TRBJ1-2): DGGITQSPKYLFRKEGQNVTLSCEQNLNHDAMYWYRQDPGQGLRLIYYSQIVNDFQKGDIAEGYSVSREKKESFPLTVTSAQKNPTAFYLCASRVTGTGAPGYTFGSGTRLTVV.

V usage is TRBV4-1 and J usage is TRBJ2-5, with a weak D call TRBD1 (5 bases). Matching the DNA end better, TRBJ2-7 makes the J call doubtful. Germline assignment: CDR1 MGHRA and CDR2 YSYEKL. The CDR3 consists of 16 residues. The chain's CDR3 is CASSPPGQGKGFEQYF. CDR3 DNA: TGCGCCAGCAGCCCCCCCGGCCAGGGCAAGGGATTCGAGCAGTACTTC.

V gene TRBV9 combines with J gene TRBJ2-5; 8 bases line up with TRBD2. CDR3 size: 15 residues. Per germline, CDR1 SGDLS and CDR2 YYNGEE. With 3 bases clipped from V and 2 bases from J, the junction kept 6 bases outside the gene matches. CDR3 in amino acids: CASSAGRAGQETQYF. Written as DNA, the CDR3 is TGTGCCAGCAGCGCCGGGAGGGCCGGTCAAGAGACCCAGTACTTC.

This sequence joins TRBV7-2 and TRBJ2-3, with D unclear. CDR3 length equals 13 residues. Germline CDR1 is SGHTA and CDR2 is FQGNSA. Trimming removed 0 bases from V and 2 bases from J, with 3 bases in between. CDR3 amino acids: CASSLAATDTQYF. The DNA for the CDR3 is TGTGCCAGCAGCTTAGCGGCCACAGATACGCAGTATTTT.

J is TRBJ2-2 and V is TRBV28; the match to TRBD2 covers 9 bases. The CDR3 runs 18 residues. Germline V gene data show CDR1 as MDHEN and CDR2 as SYDVKM. Trimming at V came to 3 bases and at J to 4 bases, leaving 12 bases not matched to a gene. CDR3 bases: TGTGCCAGCAGTTTCCCCGGGACTAGCCCTCGAGGCACCGGGGAGCTGTTTTTT. Translated, it gives CASSFPGTSPRGTGELFF.

This rearrangement joins TRBV20-1 to TRBJ2-1; D gene ambiguous. This CDR3 is 11 amino acids long. Germline loops: CDR1 DFQATT, CDR2 SNEGSKA (reference sequence). Trimming pared 7 bases from V and 7 bases from J, leaving 11 bases between. CDR3 in DNA: TGCAGTGGTTTAGGCGGAAATGAGCAGTTCTTC. Encoded protein: CSGLGGNEQFF.

The chain combines TRBV5-5 with TRBJ2-7; the match to TRBD2 covers 9 bases. The CDR3 runs 16 residues. Losses at the gene ends were 1 base for V and 4 bases for J; bases not matched to a gene: 9. The germline V gene has CDR1 SGHKS and CDR2 YYEKEE (reference sequence). CDR3 residues: CASSLIEAGGAYEQYF. As DNA, the CDR3 is TGTGCCAGCAGCTTGATTGAGGCGGGGGGGGCTTACGAGCAGTACTTC.

The rearrangement links TRBV6-1 to TRBJ1-6; no clear D gene. V dropped 1 base and J dropped 0 bases, with 7 bases sitting between them. Germline CDR1 is MNHNS and CDR2 is SASEGT. This CDR3 spans 16 amino acids. CDR3 loop: CASSEDGSSYNSPLHF. CDR3 DNA sequence: TGTGCCAGCAGTGAAGATGGGAGCTCCTATAATTCACCCCTCCACTTT.

The chain employs TRBV15 and TRBJ2-1; tentatively, D is TRBD2 (5 bases). Germline assignment: CDR1 LNHNV and CDR2 YYDKDF (reference sequence). The CDR3 loop spans 17 amino acids. V lost 3 bases and J lost 7, with 22 bases in between. The CDR3 bases are TGTGCCACCAGCAGTGAGACATCGGTGATACGGGGTAATGAGCAGTTCTTC. Translation: CATSSETSVIRGNEQFF. The whole variable domain, filled in from reference TRBV15 and TRBJ2-1, reads DAMVIQNPRYQVTQFGKPVTLSCSQTLNHNVMYWYQQKSSQAPKLLFHYYDKDFNNEADTPDNFQSRRPNTSFCFLDIRSPGLGDTAMYLCATSSETSVIRGNEQFFGPGTRLTVL.

V is TRBV19 and J is TRBJ1-2; the match to TRBD1 covers 10 bases. This CDR3 has 14 amino acids. Germline loops: CDR1 LNHDA, CDR2 SQIVND (reference sequence). Trimming cost V 7 bases and J 7 bases; bases outside gene matches: 9. Written as DNA, the CDR3 is TGTGCCAGTAATGCGGGACAGGGGTATGGTGGCTACACCTTC. Translation: CASNAGQGYGGYTF.

The chain joins TRBV5-4 to TRBJ2-5; 8 bases line up with TRBD2. The CDR3 covers 17 residues. Per the germline V gene, CDR1 is SGHNT and CDR2 is YYREEE (reference sequence). V shed 0 bases and J 1 base; nucleotides not matched to a gene: 8. The CDR3, as DNA: TGTGCCAGCAGCTTGGGACTAGCGAGAGGGGGCCAAGAGACCCAGTACTTC. This translates into CASSLGLARGGQETQYF.

The rearrangement links TRBV4-2 to TRBJ1-5, with D maybe TRBD1 (6 bases). CDR3 length: 15 residues. The V end lost 1 base, the J end lost 5 bases, and 12 bases lay between the germline ends. Germline V gene data show CDR1 as LGHNA and CDR2 as YNFKEQ. CDR3 protein: CASSQGEQGDQPQHF. In nucleotides, the CDR3 is TGTGCCAGCAGCCAAGGAGAACAGGGCGATCAGCCCCAGCATTTT.

This sequence joins TRBV4-3 and TRBJ2-7, with TRBD2 identical over 9 bases. CDR1 and CDR2 (germline): LGHNA, YSLEER. The CDR3 totals 17 residues. The V and J ends lost 1 base and 7 bases, in that order; junction bases with no gene match: 14. CDR3 bases: TGCGCCAGCAGCCAAGTCCGGCGGGAGGGCCGCGTAGGGGAGCAGTACTTC. This gives the protein CASSQVRREGRVGEQYF.

As to this clone: The germline gene is not matched at one end of the junction; a read error may be the cause. This chain joins TRBV7-7 and TRBJ2-2; D unclear. Looked up from germline, CDR1 is SSHAT and CDR2 is FNYEAQ (reference sequence). The length of the CDR3 is 13 residues. CDR3 amino acids: CASSPLVPGELFF. In DNA, the CDR3 is TGTGCTAGCAGCCCCTTAGTACCCGGGGAGCTGTTTTTT.

The gene calls are TRBV21-1 and TRBJ2-5; the table's D call, TRBD2, has no DNA check behind it. Near its end, the DNA agrees better with TRBJ2-7, so the J call may be wrong. TRBV21-1 is a recognized pseudogene. There are 15 residues in the CDR3. CDR3 in amino acids: CASTDTSGAFYEQYF. DNA of the CDR3: TGTGCCAGCACCGACACTAGCGGGGCTTTCTACGAGCAGTACTTC.

V gene TRBV27 combines with J gene TRBJ2-1; TRBD2 aligns across 7 bases. Losses at the gene ends were 4 bases for V and 3 bases for J; bases not matched to a gene: 12. CDR1 is MNHEY, CDR2 SMNVEV, per germline (reference sequence). There are 17 residues in the CDR3. The CDR3 loop is CASSSRRGSGFYNEQFF. The CDR3 coding sequence is TGTGCCAGCAGTTCGCGGCGGGGGAGTGGGTTCTACAATGAGCAGTTCTTC.

This sequence joins TRBV7-2 and TRBJ1-5, with 9 positions matching TRBD1. Trimming removed 3 bases from V and 6 bases from J; junction bases left unmatched: 9. The germline V gene encodes CDR1 SGHTA and CDR2 FQGNSA. The CDR3 spans 16 residues. CDR3 sequence: CASSFGGTGGSQPQHF. The CDR3 DNA reads TGTGCCAGCAGCTTTGGGGGCACAGGGGGCAGTCAGCCCCAGCATTTT. Based on the CDR3 plus reference TRBV7-2 and TRBJ1-5, the full variable domain is GAGVSQSPSNKVTEKGKDVELRCDPISGHTALYWYRQSLGQGLEFLIYFQGNSAPDKSGLPSDRFSAERTGGSVSTLTIQRTQQEDSAVYLCASSFGGTGGSQPQHFGDGTRLSIL.

The CDR3 DNA sequence: TGCGCCAGCAGCCGGGAACAGGGTGACGGCTACACCTTC. Translated, it gives CASSREQGDGYTF. The chain carries TRBV5-1 and TRBJ1-2; tentatively, D is TRBD1 (6 bases). The germline CDR1 and CDR2 sequences are SGHRS and YFSETQ. This CDR3 has 13 residues. V lost 4 bases to trimming and J lost 8 bases, with 15 bases between them. Together with reference TRBV5-1 and TRBJ1-2, the CDR3 gives the full variable domain: KAGVTQTPRYLIKTRGQQVTLSCSPISGHRSVSWYQQTPGQGLQFLFEYFSETQRNKGNFPGRFSGRQFSNSRSEMNVSTLELGDSALYLCASSREQGDGYTFGSGTRLTVV.

The chain has TRBV9 and TRBJ2-5; tentatively, D is TRBD2 (6 bases). With the DNA end fitting TRBJ2-7 better, the J assignment may be wrong. CDR3 length: 14 residues. Looked up from germline, CDR1 is SGDLS and CDR2 is YYNGEE. The chain's CDR3 is CASSVLGTSYEQYF. CDR3 DNA: TGTGCCAGCAGCGTATTGGGGACTTCGTACGAGCAGTACTTC.

This clone was recorded once. The V call is TRBV7-2, the J call TRBJ2-3, with D unclear. The germline CDR1 and CDR2 sequences are SGHTA and FQGNSA. The germline V and J ends were trimmed by 3 bases and 2 bases, with 9 bases remaining between them. This CDR3 region has 14 residues. The CDR3 coding sequence is TGTGCCAGCAGCTTTGAAAGACACACAGATACGCAGTATTTT. It codes for CASSFERHTDTQYF.

This chain joins TRBV6-5 and TRBJ1-3; tentatively, D is TRBD1 (6 bases). V lost 6 bases and J lost 0, with 9 bases in between. The germline CDR1 and CDR2 sequences are MNHEY and SVGAGI. The CDR3 covers 14 residues. CDR3 in amino acids: CASRQGISGNTIYF. In DNA form, the CDR3 reads TGTGCCAGCAGACAGGGTATCTCTGGAAACACCATATATTTT.

CDR3 loop: CASSFQLDPSGELFF. For the CDR3, the DNA is TGTGCCAGCAGTTTTCAGCTAGACCCCTCCGGGGAGCTGTTTTTT. The chain employs TRBV28 and TRBJ2-2; D unclear. V was shortened by 3 bases and J by 6 bases, with 14 bases between the two germline ends. The CDR3 runs 15 residues. The germline gives CDR1 MDHEN, CDR2 SYDVKM.

CDR3 bases: TGTGCCAGCTCGGTGACAGGGGGCTCCGGTCAGCCCCAGCATTTT. Amino acids: CASSVTGGSGQPQHF. The chain employs TRBV18 and TRBJ1-5, with 10 bases lining up with TRBD1. V shed 6 bases, J shed 6 bases, and the junction held 8 bases outside the gene matches. Germline loops: CDR1 KGHSH, CDR2 LQKENI. This CDR3 comprises 15 residues.

The rearrangement joins TRBV7-9 to TRBJ2-1; TRBD2 matches 9 bases. This CDR3 has 14 residues. Germline V CDR1 and CDR2: SEHNR, FQNEAQ (reference sequence). With 3 bases clipped from V and 6 bases from J, the junction kept 3 bases outside the gene matches. The CDR3 loop is CASSFSGSGNEQFF. DNA for the CDR3: TGTGCCAGCAGCTTTAGCGGGAGCGGCAATGAGCAGTTCTTC. Based on the CDR3 plus reference TRBV7-9 and TRBJ2-1, the full variable domain is DTGVSQNPRHKITKRGQNVTFRCDPISEHNRLYWYRQTLGQGPEFLTYFQNEAQLEKSRLLSDRFSAERPKGSFSTLEIQRTEQGDSAMYLCASSFSGSGNEQFFGPGTRLTVL.

This chain joins TRBV5-1 and TRBJ2-7; TRBD1 agrees at 7 bases. Unmatched junction bases numbered 5, after V lost 0 bases and J lost 5 bases. This CDR3 contains 14 residues. In germline, CDR1 is SGHRS, CDR2 YFSETQ. CDR3 loop: CASSLAGTVNEQYF. The DNA for the CDR3 is TGCGCCAGCAGCTTGGCCGGGACAGTGAACGAGCAGTACTTC.

This clone has just one count. The chain couples TRBV10-3 to TRBJ2-1, with 12 bases lining up with TRBD2. The CDR3 is 15 amino acids. The V gene's germline CDR1 is ENHRY and CDR2 SYGVKD. Unmatched junction bases numbered 6, after V lost 7 bases and J lost 5 bases. The CDR3 protein is CAINASGRANNEQFF. CDR3 in DNA: TGTGCCATCAATGCTAGCGGGAGGGCCAACAATGAGCAGTTCTTC.

V and J are TRBV27 and TRBJ2-3; a possible D gene is TRBD2 (5 bases). Germline loops: CDR1 MNHEY, CDR2 SMNVEV (reference sequence). This CDR3 is 15 amino acids long. Between the trimmed V and J ends, which lost 2 bases and 7 bases, there was a span of 16 bases. As DNA, the CDR3 is TGTGCCAGCAGTTTAGGCGGGCTACGGCGCTATACGCAGTATTTT. This encodes CASSLGGLRRYTQYF.

The chain carries TRBV27 and TRBJ1-2; D might be TRBD1 (5 bases). CDR1 and CDR2 from the germline V gene are MNHEY and SMNVEV (reference sequence). The V and J ends lost 5 bases and 4 bases respectively, with 11 bases between them. The CDR3 consists of 13 residues. In nucleotides, the CDR3 is TGTGCCAGCAGTACAGGTTCTAGCTATGGCTACACCTTC. Translated, it gives CASSTGSSYGYTF.

The chain recombines TRBV18 with TRBJ1-4, with 7 nucleotides matching TRBD1. The CDR3 runs 14 residues. Germline loops: CDR1 KGHSH, CDR2 LQKENI. V was pared by 6 bases and J by 5 bases, with 6 bases of the junction left unmatched. This CDR3 is CASSKTGVNEKLFF. DNA of the CDR3: TGTGCCAGCTCGAAAACAGGGGTGAATGAAAAACTGTTTTTT.

V and J are TRBV28 and TRBJ2-2; 13 nucleotides line up with TRBD2. The CDR3 has 18 amino acids. Germline V lookup: CDR1 MDHEN, CDR2 SYDVKM. V dropped 6 bases and J dropped 1; count of bases not matched to a gene: 8. CDR3 DNA: TGTGCCAGCAGCCACCGGACTAGCGGGAGAGGGAACACCGGGGAGCTGTTTTTT. Its protein is CASSHRTSGRGNTGELFF.

This chain uses TRBV19 with TRBJ2-1, with D perhaps matching TRBD1 (6 bases). Trimming removed 0 bases at V and 2 bases at J, with 8 bases between. The CDR3 consists of 15 residues. Germline V lookup: CDR1 LNHDA, CDR2 SQIVND (reference sequence). The CDR3 sequence is CASSIEQGPYNEQFF. CDR3 nucleotide sequence: TGTGCCAGTAGTATAGAGCAGGGGCCCTACAATGAGCAGTTCTTC. The entire variable domain, with the rest obtained from reference TRBV19 and TRBJ2-1, is as follows: DGGITQSPKYLFRKEGQNVTLSCEQNLNHDAMYWYRQDPGQGLRLIYYSQIVNDFQKGDIAEGYSVSREKKESFPLTVTSAQKNPTAFYLCASSIEQGPYNEQFFGPGTRLTVL.